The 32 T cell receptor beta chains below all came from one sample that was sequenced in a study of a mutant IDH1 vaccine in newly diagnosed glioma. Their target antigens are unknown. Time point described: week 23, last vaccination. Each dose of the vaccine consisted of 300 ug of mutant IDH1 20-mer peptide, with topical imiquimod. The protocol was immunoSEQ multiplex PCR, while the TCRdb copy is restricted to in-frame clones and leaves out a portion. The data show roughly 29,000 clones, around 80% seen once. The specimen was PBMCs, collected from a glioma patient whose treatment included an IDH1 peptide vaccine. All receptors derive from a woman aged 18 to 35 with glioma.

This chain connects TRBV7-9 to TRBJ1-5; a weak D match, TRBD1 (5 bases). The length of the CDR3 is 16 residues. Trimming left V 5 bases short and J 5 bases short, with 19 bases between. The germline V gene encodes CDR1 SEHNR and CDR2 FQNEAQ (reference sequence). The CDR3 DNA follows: TGTGCCAGCAGCCACTCGGACACGGGCACCGATCAGCCCCAGCATTTT. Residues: CASSHSDTGTDQPQHF.

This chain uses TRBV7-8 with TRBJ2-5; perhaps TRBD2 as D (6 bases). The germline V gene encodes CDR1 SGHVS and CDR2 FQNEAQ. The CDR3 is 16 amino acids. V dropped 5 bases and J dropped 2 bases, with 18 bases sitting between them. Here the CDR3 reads CASSPSGTVPQETQYF. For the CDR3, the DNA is TGTGCCAGCAGCCCGTCCGGGACTGTCCCACAAGAGACCCAGTACTTC.

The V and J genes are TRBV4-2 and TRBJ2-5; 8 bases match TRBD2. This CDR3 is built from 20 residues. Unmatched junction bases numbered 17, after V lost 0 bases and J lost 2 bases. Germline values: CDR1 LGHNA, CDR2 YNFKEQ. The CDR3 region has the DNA TGTGCCAGCAGCCAAGACCCCGTCGGTAGGTCGGGAGGGCGTCAAGAGACCCAGTACTTC. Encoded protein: CASSQDPVGRSGGRQETQYF.

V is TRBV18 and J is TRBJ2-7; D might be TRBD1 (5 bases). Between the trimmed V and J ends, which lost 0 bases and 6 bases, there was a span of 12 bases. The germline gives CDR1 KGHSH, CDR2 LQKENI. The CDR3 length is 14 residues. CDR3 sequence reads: CASSPPGRVGEQYF. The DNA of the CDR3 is TGTGCCAGCTCACCACCGGGCAGGGTTGGCGAGCAGTACTTC.

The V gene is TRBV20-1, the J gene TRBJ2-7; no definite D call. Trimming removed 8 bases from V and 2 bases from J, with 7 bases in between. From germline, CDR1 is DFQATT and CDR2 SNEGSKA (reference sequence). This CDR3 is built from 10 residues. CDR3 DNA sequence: TGCAGTACTGGGACCTACGAGCAGTACTTC. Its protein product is CSTGTYEQYF.

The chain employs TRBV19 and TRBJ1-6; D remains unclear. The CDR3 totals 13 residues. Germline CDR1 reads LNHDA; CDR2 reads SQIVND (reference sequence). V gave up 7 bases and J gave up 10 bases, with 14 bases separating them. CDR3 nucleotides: TGTGCCAGTACCGCGCAGTTGGGATCACCCCTCCACTTT. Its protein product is CASTAQLGSPLHF.

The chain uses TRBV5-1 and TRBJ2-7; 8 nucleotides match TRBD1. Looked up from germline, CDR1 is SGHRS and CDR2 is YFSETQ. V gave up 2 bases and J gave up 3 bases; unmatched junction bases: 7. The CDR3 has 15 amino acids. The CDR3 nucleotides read TGCGCCAGCAGCTTCGGGCGACAGGGGCTCTACGAGCAGTACTTC. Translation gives CASSFGRQGLYEQYF.

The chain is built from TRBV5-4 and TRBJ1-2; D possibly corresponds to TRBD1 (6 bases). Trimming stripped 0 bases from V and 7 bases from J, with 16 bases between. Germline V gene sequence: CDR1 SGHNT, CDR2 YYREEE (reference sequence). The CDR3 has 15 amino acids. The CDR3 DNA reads TGTGCCAGCAGCTTGGACCGGGGGGCGATACCTGGCTACACCTTC. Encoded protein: CASSLDRGAIPGYTF. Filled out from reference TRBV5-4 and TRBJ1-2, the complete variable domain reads ETGVTQSPTHLIKTRGQQVTLRCSSQSGHNTVSWYQQALGQGPQFIFQYYREEENGRGNFPPRFSGLQFPNYSSELNVNALELDDSALYLCASSLDRGAIPGYTFGSGTRLTVV.

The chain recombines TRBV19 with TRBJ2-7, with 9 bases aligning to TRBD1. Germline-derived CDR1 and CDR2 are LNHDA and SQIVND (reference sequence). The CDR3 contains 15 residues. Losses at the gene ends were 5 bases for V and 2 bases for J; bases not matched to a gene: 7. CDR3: CASSSSGTGTYEQYF. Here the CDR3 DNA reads TGTGCCAGTAGTTCCTCCGGGACAGGGACCTACGAGCAGTACTTC.

CDR3 coding DNA: TGTGCCAGCAGTGGGGAGGGATCCTATAATTCACCCCTCCACTTT. Protein sequence: CASSGEGSYNSPLHF. This chain joins TRBV7-9 and TRBJ1-6; no definite D call. This CDR3 comprises 15 residues. The ends were cut back, 6 bases at V and 1 base at J, with 10 bases in the middle. The V gene's germline CDR1 is SEHNR and CDR2 FQNEAQ (reference sequence).

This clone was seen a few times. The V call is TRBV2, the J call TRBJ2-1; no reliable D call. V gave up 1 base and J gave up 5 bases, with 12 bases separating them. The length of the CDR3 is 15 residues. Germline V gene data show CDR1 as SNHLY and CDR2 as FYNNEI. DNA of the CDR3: TGTGCCAGCAGTGAAGACGGTGGCAGTAACAATGAGCAGTTCTTC. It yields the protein CASSEDGGSNNEQFF.

CDR3 residues: CASSLDPSIHEQYF. The CDR3 coding sequence is TGTGCCAGCAGCTTAGATCCTAGCATCCACGAGCAGTACTTC. The rearrangement uses TRBV11-2 and TRBJ2-7, with D perhaps matching TRBD2 (5 bases). The V gene lost 0 bases and the J gene lost 5 bases, with 11 bases spanning the gap. CDR1 SGHAT and CDR2 FQNNGV come from the germline V gene. CDR3 length equals 14 residues.

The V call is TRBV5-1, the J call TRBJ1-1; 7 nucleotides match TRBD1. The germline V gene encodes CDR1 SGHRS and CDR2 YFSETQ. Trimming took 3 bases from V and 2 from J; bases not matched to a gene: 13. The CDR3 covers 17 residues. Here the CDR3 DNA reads TGCGCCAGCAGCTCGGGGACAGACAATACCCCTAACACTGAAGCTTTCTTT. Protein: CASSSGTDNTPNTEAFF.

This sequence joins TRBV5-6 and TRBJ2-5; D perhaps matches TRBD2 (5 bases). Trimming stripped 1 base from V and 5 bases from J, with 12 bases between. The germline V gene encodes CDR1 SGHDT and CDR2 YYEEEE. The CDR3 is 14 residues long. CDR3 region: CASSLPPRAETQYF. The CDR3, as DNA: TGTGCCAGCAGCTTGCCCCCGAGGGCCGAGACCCAGTACTTC.

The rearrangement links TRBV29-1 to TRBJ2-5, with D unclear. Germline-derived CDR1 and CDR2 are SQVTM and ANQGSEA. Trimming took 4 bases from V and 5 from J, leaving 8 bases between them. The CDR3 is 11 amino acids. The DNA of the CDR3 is TGCAGCGTTGGTGGCCTCGAGACCCAGTACTTC. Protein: CSVGGLETQYF.

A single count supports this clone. The CDR3 is CASSYGPHQLFF. CDR3 bases: TGTGCCAGCAGCTACGGCCCCCACCAACTGTTTTTT. The J gene is TRBJ1-4, the V gene TRBV6-1; no definite D call. The CDR3 extends over 12 amino acids. Trimming left V 6 bases short and J 12 bases short, with 14 bases between. Looked up from germline, CDR1 is MNHNS and CDR2 is SASEGT.

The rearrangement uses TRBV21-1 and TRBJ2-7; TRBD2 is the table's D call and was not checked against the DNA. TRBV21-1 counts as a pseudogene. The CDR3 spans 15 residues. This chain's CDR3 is CASSKENGRAIEQYF. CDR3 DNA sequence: TGTGCCAGCAGCAAAGAGAACGGGAGGGCCATCGAGCAGTACTTC.

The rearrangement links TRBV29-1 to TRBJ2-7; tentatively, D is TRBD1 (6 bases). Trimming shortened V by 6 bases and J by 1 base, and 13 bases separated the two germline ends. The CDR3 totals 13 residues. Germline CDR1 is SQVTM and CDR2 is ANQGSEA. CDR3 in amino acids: CSVYTGTSYEQYF. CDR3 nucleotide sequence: TGCAGCGTCTATACCGGGACATCCTACGAGCAGTACTTC.

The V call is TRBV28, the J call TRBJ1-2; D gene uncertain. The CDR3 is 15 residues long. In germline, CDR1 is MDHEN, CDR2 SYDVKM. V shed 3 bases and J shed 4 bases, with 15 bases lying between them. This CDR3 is CASSLSGPIPYGYTF. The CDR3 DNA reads TGTGCCAGCAGTTTGTCGGGCCCGATCCCCTATGGCTACACCTTC.

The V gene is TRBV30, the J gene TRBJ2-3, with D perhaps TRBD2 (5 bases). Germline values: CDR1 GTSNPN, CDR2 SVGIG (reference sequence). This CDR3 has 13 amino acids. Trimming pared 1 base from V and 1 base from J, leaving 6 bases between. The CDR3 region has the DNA TGTGCCTGGAGTGCCGGGGGCACAGATACGCAGTATTTT. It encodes CAWSAGGTDTQYF.

The CDR3 region is CASSLVGQMNTEAFF. CDR3 coding DNA: TGTGCCAGCAGCTTAGTAGGGCAGATGAACACTGAAGCTTTCTTT. The chain employs TRBV7-6 and TRBJ1-1; D uncertain. The germline V gene encodes CDR1 SGHVS and CDR2 FNYEAQ. Trimming took 1 base from V and 0 from J, leaving 9 bases between them. CDR3 size: 15 residues.

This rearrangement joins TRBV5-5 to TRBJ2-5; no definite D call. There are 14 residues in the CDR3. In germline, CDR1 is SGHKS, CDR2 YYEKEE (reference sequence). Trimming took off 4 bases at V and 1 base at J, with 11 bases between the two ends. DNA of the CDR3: TGTGCCAGCAGCACCCGGGCCCTCCAAGAGACCCAGTACTTC. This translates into CASSTRALQETQYF.

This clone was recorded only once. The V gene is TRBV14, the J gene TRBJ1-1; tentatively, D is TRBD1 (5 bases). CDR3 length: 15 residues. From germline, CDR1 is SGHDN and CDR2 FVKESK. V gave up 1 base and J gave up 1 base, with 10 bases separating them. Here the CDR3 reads CASSQVGGSNTEAFF. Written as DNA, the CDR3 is TGTGCCAGCAGCCAAGTTGGGGGGTCGAACACTGAAGCTTTCTTT.

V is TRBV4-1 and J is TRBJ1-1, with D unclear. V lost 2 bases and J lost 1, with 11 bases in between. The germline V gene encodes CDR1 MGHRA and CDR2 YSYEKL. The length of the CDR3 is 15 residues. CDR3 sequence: CASSQFAETNTEAFF. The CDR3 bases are TGCGCCAGCAGCCAATTCGCAGAGACGAACACTGAAGCTTTCTTT.

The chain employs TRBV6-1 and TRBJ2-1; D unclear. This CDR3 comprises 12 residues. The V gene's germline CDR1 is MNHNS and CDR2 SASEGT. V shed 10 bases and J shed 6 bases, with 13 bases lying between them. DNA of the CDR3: TGTGCCATCAATTCGGACGTCAATGAGCAGTTCTTC. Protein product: CAINSDVNEQFF.

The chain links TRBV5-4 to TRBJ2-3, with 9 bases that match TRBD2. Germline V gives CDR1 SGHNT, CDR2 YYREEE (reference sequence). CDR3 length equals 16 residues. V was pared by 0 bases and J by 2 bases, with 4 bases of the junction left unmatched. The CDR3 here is CASSLGSGGFTDTQYF. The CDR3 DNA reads TGTGCCAGCAGCTTGGGAAGCGGGGGGTTCACAGATACGCAGTATTTT.

In DNA form, the CDR3 reads TGTGCCAGCAGTTTAAGAAGTAACCAAGAGACCCAGTACTTC. It codes for CASSLRSNQETQYF. The V call is TRBV7-2, the J call TRBJ2-5; no firm D call. Germline V CDR1 and CDR2: SGHTA, FQGNSA. CDR3 length: 14 residues. Trimming stripped 6 bases from V and 0 bases from J, with 11 bases between.

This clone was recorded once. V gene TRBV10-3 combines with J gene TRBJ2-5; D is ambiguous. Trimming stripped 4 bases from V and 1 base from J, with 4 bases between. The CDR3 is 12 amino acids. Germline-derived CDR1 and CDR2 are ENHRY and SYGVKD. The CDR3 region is CAISGRQETQYF. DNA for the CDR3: TGTGCCATCAGTGGACGCCAAGAGACCCAGTACTTC.

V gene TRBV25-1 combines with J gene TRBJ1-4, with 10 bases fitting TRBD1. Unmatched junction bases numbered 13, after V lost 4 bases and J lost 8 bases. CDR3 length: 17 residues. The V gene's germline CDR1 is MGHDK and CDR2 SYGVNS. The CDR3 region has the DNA TGTGCCAGCAGTGCCTCGTGGGGACAGGGGCGAGGCGAAAAACTGTTTTTT. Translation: CASSASWGQGRGEKLFF.

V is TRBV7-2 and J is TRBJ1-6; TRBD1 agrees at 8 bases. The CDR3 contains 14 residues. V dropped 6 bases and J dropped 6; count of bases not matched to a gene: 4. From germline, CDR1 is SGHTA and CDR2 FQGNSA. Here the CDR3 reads CASSGTGINSPLHF. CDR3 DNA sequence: TGTGCCAGCAGTGGGACAGGAATTAATTCACCCCTCCACTTT.

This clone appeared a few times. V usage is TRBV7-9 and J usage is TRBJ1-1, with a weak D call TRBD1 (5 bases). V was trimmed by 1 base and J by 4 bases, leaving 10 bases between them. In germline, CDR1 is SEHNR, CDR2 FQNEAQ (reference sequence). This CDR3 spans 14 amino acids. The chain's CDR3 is CASSLVPGLTEAFF. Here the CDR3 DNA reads TGTGCCAGCAGCTTAGTTCCAGGGCTCACTGAAGCTTTCTTT.

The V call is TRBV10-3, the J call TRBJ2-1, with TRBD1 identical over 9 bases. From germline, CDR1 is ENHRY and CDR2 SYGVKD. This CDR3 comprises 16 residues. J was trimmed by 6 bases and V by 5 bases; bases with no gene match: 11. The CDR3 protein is CAISPGTGQGTNEQFF. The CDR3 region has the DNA TGTGCCATCAGTCCCGGAACGGGACAGGGAACCAATGAGCAGTTCTTC.